Following are 8 T cell receptor beta chains from one sample sequenced in a study of T cell clonotyping in hematopoietic cell transplantation. The table came from immunoSEQ multiplex PCR; TCRdb's copy has only in-frame clones and leaves some out. The sample includes approximately 80,000 clones, 90% to 96% of them seen just once. The time point: recipient sample about 28 days before transplant, after cytoreduction. The material sequenced was peripheral blood mononuclear cells, taken before stem cell transplant. These receptors were taken from a woman aged 45-59 years with acute myeloid leukemia. Some clones in this sample may be carry-over from other donors' samples.

The V and J genes are TRBV19 and TRBJ2-2; TRBD2 is a possible D gene (5 bases). Germline CDR1 reads LNHDA; CDR2 reads SQIVND (reference sequence). V lost 5 bases, J lost 0 bases, and 13 bases lay in between. The CDR3 contains 16 residues. The CDR3 DNA follows: TGTGCCAGTAGTCCTGGAGGACTTTCGAACACCGGGGAGCTGTTTTTT. It encodes CASSPGGLSNTGELFF.

CDR3 nucleotide sequence: TGTGCCACCACGGCTAGACTAGCGGGGTCCTACGAGCAGTACTTC. Translation gives CATTARLAGSYEQYF. The J gene is TRBJ2-7, the V gene TRBV6-1, with 11 positions matching TRBD2. Looked up from germline, CDR1 is MNHNS and CDR2 is SASEGT. The CDR3 has 15 amino acids. V dropped 10 bases and J dropped 1; count of bases not matched to a gene: 9.

V and J are TRBV30 and TRBJ1-6; no clear D. The CDR3 has 14 amino acids. V was shortened by 5 bases and J by 8 bases, with 16 bases between the two germline ends. Germline CDR1 GTSNPN, CDR2 SVGIG (reference sequence). This CDR3 reads CAWDGPGGDSPLHF. The CDR3 coding sequence is TGTGCCTGGGACGGGCCAGGCGGTGATTCACCCCTCCACTTT.

The chain combines TRBV5-5 with TRBJ1-4; possibly TRBD1 for D (5 bases). Trimming removed 4 bases from V and 5 bases from J, with 18 bases in between. Per germline, CDR1 SGHKS and CDR2 YYEKEE (reference sequence). The CDR3 covers 16 residues. In DNA, the CDR3 is TGTGCCAGCAGCACTCAATGGGGGTTTGGAAATGAAAAACTGTTTTTT. Protein: CASSTQWGFGNEKLFF.

This chain joins TRBV4-1 and TRBJ2-1, with TRBD1 matching 7 bases. V was pared by 1 base and J by 0 bases, with 9 bases of the junction left unmatched. Germline loops: CDR1 MGHRA, CDR2 YSYEKL. The length of the CDR3 is 18 residues. For the CDR3, the DNA is TGCGCCAGCAGCCAAGGGGCGGCGGCAGGGGGCTCCTACAATGAGCAGTTCTTC. Translated, it gives CASSQGAAAGGSYNEQFF.

Points on this clone: Other DNA variants within this sample encode the same CDR3. The V call is TRBV18, the J call TRBJ1-1; 9 nucleotides agree with TRBD1. Trimming at V came to 6 bases and at J to 11 bases, leaving 7 bases not matched to a gene. This CDR3 comprises 12 residues. Per the germline V gene, CDR1 is KGHSH and CDR2 is LQKENI. Here the CDR3 DNA reads TGTGCCAGCTCCCCCCTAGGACAGGGGGCTTTCTTT. This encodes CASSPLGQGAFF.

The chain links TRBV7-3 to TRBJ2-3; TRBD2 aligns across 8 bases. CDR3 length equals 15 residues. With 0 bases clipped from V and 4 bases from J, the junction kept 3 bases outside the gene matches. Germline V gene lookup returns CDR1 SGHTA and CDR2 FQGTGA. The chain's CDR3 is CASSLTSGEADTQYF. The CDR3 nucleotides are TGTGCCAGCAGCTTAACTAGCGGGGAAGCAGATACGCAGTATTTT. The full variable domain, with the rest looked up from reference TRBV7-3 and TRBJ2-3, is GAGVSQTPSNKVTEKGKYVELRCDPISGHTALYWYRQSLGQGPEFLIYFQGTGAADDSGLPNDRFFAVRPEGSVSTLKIQRTERGDSAVYLCASSLTSGEADTQYFGPGTRLTVL.

This rearrangement joins TRBV4-1 to TRBJ1-1; D uncertain. The V gene lost 0 bases and the J gene lost 7 bases, with 12 bases spanning the gap. This CDR3 has 14 residues. Germline V lookup: CDR1 MGHRA, CDR2 YSYEKL. DNA for the CDR3: TGCGCCAGCAGCCAAGAGGCCGAGACCCATGAAGCTTTCTTT. Translated: CASSQEAETHEAFF.